The 26 T cell receptor beta chains below all came from one sample that was sequenced in a study of OX40 agonist ivuxolimab in advanced cancers. Here immunoSEQ multiplex PCR was the method, and the copy in TCRdb shows in-frame clones only, minus some. The table lists fewer than 40,000 clones, 65% to 80% of them singletons, with approximately 12% in the top ten. Sequencing was performed on CD4+ or CD8+ T cells sorted from blood, taken in a trial of the OX40 agonist ivuxolimab. The source is an adult with an advanced solid tumor such as melanoma, head and neck, liver or kidney cancer.

The chain recombines TRBV7-2 with TRBJ2-1, with 13 bases identical to TRBD2. The CDR3 covers 16 residues. Germline V gene data show CDR1 as SGHTA and CDR2 as FQGNSA. Trimming took 5 bases from V and 6 from J; bases not matched to a gene: 7. CDR3 residues: CASSPSGTSGINEQFF. DNA for the CDR3: TGTGCCAGCAGCCCATCCGGGACTAGCGGGATCAATGAGCAGTTCTTC.

The J gene is TRBJ1-2, the V gene TRBV29-1; 9 bases match TRBD1. With 6 bases clipped from V and 6 bases from J, the junction kept 2 bases outside the gene matches. Germline-derived CDR1 and CDR2 are SQVTM and ANQGSEA. CDR3 length: 11 amino acids. The CDR3 nucleotides are TGCAGCGTCTGGACAGGGGATGGCTACACCTTC. Encoded protein: CSVWTGDGYTF.

This rearrangement joins TRBV6-6 to TRBJ1-1, with D perhaps TRBD1 (5 bases). The CDR3 has 15 amino acids. Trimming pared 2 bases from V and 5 bases from J, leaving 15 bases between. Germline V gene data show CDR1 as MNHNY and CDR2 as SVGAGI (reference sequence). The CDR3 region is CASSYTTGRGTEAFF. The CDR3, as DNA: TGTGCCAGCAGTTACACCACGGGGAGGGGAACTGAAGCTTTCTTT.

This clone was picked up a small number of times. The chain joins TRBV5-1 to TRBJ2-7, with TRBD2 identical over 7 bases. Germline assignment: CDR1 SGHRS and CDR2 YFSETQ. CDR3 length: 16 residues. Trimming cost V 3 bases and J 7 bases; bases outside gene matches: 16. The CDR3 sequence is CASSSDGDYRFGEQYF. In DNA form, the CDR3 reads TGCGCCAGCAGCTCGGACGGGGACTACCGGTTCGGGGAGCAGTACTTC.

The V and J genes are TRBV6-1 and TRBJ1-1, with D possibly TRBD1 on 6 matching bases. V was trimmed by 1 base and J by 4 bases, leaving 16 bases between them. The CDR3 loop spans 16 amino acids. CDR1 MNHNS and CDR2 SASEGT come from the germline V gene. CDR3 residues: CASSEGGGGVSTEAFF. CDR3 DNA sequence: TGTGCCAGCAGTGAAGGTGGAGGGGGAGTGAGCACTGAAGCTTTCTTT.

The gene calls are TRBV19 and TRBJ2-1; no definite D call. The CDR3 totals 11 residues. Germline CDR1 is LNHDA and CDR2 is SQIVND (reference sequence). V dropped 3 bases and J dropped 7 bases, with 4 bases sitting between them. DNA of the CDR3: TGTGCCAGTAGTATCGGGAATGAGCAGTTCTTC. Translating gives CASSIGNEQFF.

This rearrangement joins TRBV18 to TRBJ1-2; D ambiguous. The V end was cut by 3 bases, the J end by 8 bases, with 13 bases between. This CDR3 region has 13 residues. Germline CDR1 KGHSH, CDR2 LQKENI. The CDR3 nucleotides read TGTGCCAGCTCACCCTCGGATGGAGGCGGCTACACCTTC. This gives the protein CASSPSDGGGYTF.

The chain joins TRBV5-1 to TRBJ2-7, with D possibly being TRBD2 (5 bases). Germline V gene data show CDR1 as SGHRS and CDR2 as YFSETQ. V lost 2 bases, J lost 3 bases, and 9 bases lay in between. The CDR3 is made up of 13 amino acids. In nucleotides, the CDR3 is TGCGCCAGCAGCTTAGAGGGAGTCTACGAGCAGTACTTC. Translation: CASSLEGVYEQYF.

The J gene is TRBJ2-2, the V gene TRBV19, with 11 bases matching TRBD1. V lost 5 bases and J lost 6; bases outside the gene matches: 8. CDR3 length: 16 amino acids. CDR1 LNHDA and CDR2 SQIVND come from the germline V gene (reference sequence). The CDR3 DNA reads TGTGCCAGTAGTCCCAGGACAGGGGGCATCTCCGGGGAGCTGTTTTTT. Its protein product is CASSPRTGGISGELFF.

V usage is TRBV6-1 and J usage is TRBJ1-2; D not certain. The CDR3 has 12 amino acids. CDR1 is MNHNS, CDR2 SASEGT, per germline. V was cut by 5 bases and J by 4 bases, with 8 bases left in between. The DNA of the CDR3 is TGTGCCAGCAGTCCGTCTACCTATGGCTACACCTTC. Protein sequence: CASSPSTYGYTF.

This chain joins TRBV6-5 and TRBJ2-5; D gene uncertain. V was shortened by 11 bases and J by 3 bases, with 10 bases between the two germline ends. The V gene's germline CDR1 is MNHEY and CDR2 SVGAGI. The CDR3 runs to 11 residues. CDR3 loop: CAGRTEETQYF. The CDR3 coding sequence is TGTGCCGGCCGGACGGAAGAGACCCAGTACTTC.

In this sample, this clone turned up a few times. The chain carries TRBV27 and TRBJ1-2; TRBD1 aligns across 9 bases. J gave up 7 bases and V 4 bases, and 4 bases lay outside the gene matches. The V gene's germline CDR1 is MNHEY and CDR2 SMNVEV (reference sequence). The CDR3 runs to 13 residues. The CDR3 spells CASSSPTGGGYTF. The CDR3 DNA sequence: TGTGCCAGCAGTTCTCCGACAGGGGGTGGCTACACCTTC.

This chain uses TRBV10-3 with TRBJ1-1; D is possibly TRBD1 (5 bases). The CDR3 contains 19 residues. Germline assignment: CDR1 ENHRY and CDR2 SYGVKD. V was clipped by 4 bases and J by 0 bases, with 24 bases between them. CDR3 coding DNA: TGTGCCATCAGTGTACTTCGTAAGGGGACCAGGGAGATGAACACTGAAGCTTTCTTT. Translating gives CAISVLRKGTREMNTEAFF.

V and J are TRBV2 and TRBJ1-2; maybe TRBD1 (6 bases). CDR1 is SNHLY, CDR2 FYNNEI, per germline. The CDR3 is 14 residues long. V dropped 4 bases and J dropped 8 bases, with 17 bases sitting between them. The CDR3 loop is CASSGTGPGGGYTF. CDR3 in DNA: TGTGCCAGCAGTGGAACAGGGCCTGGAGGAGGCTACACCTTC.

The chain couples TRBV20-1 to TRBJ1-2; D gene uncertain. Deletions cut 0 bases from V and 7 bases from J, with 6 bases between. The germline CDR1 and CDR2 sequences are DFQATT and SNEGSKA (reference sequence). The CDR3 length is 11 residues. CDR3 sequence: CSARDPPGYTF. The DNA for the CDR3 is TGCAGTGCTAGAGATCCCCCTGGCTACACCTTC.

This sequence joins TRBV21-1 and TRBJ2-7. TRBV21-1 is a documented pseudogene. The CDR3 runs 14 residues. CDR3 sequence: CASSPRKGNYEQYF. DNA for the CDR3: TGTGCCAGCAGCCCCCGCAAAGGGAACTACGAGCAGTACTTC.

The chain recombines TRBV7-3 with TRBJ2-5; D remains unclear. Trimming left V 2 bases short and J 2 bases short, with 9 bases between. CDR1 is SGHTA, CDR2 FQGTGA, per germline. The CDR3 totals 14 residues. This CDR3 reads CASSLGPSQETQYF. CDR3 DNA: TGTGCCAGCAGCTTAGGGCCTAGTCAAGAGACCCAGTACTTC.

The chain joins TRBV7-2 to TRBJ1-5; tentative D call: TRBD1 (5 bases). V lost 0 bases, J lost 0 bases, and 15 bases lay in between. This CDR3 contains 18 residues. Germline V gene lookup returns CDR1 SGHTA and CDR2 FQGNSA. DNA of the CDR3: TGTGCCAGCAGCTTAGCGAAGTCTGGACACCATAGCAATCAGCCCCAGCATTTT. The encoded protein is CASSLAKSGHHSNQPQHF.

This rearrangement joins TRBV6-5 to TRBJ1-5, with 7 bases aligning to TRBD1. V was clipped by 5 bases and J by 5 bases; unmatched bases: 3. The germline gives CDR1 MNHEY, CDR2 SVGAGI. The CDR3 covers 13 residues. Here the CDR3 reads CASSHRGDQPQHF. CDR3 DNA: TGTGCCAGCAGTCACAGGGGAGATCAGCCCCAGCATTTT.

This rearrangement joins TRBV2 to TRBJ2-7; TRBD2 aligns across 7 bases. The CDR3 consists of 15 residues. V shed 7 bases and J 2 bases; nucleotides not matched to a gene: 11. Germline V gene data show CDR1 as SNHLY and CDR2 as FYNNEI. The CDR3 loop reads CASKGDLADAYEQYF. Here the CDR3 DNA reads TGTGCCAGCAAGGGAGACCTAGCGGATGCCTACGAGCAGTACTTC.

The chain carries TRBV7-2 and TRBJ2-5, with 8 bases identical to TRBD2. In germline, CDR1 is SGHTA, CDR2 FQGNSA. CDR3 size: 15 residues. V dropped 1 base and J dropped 4; count of bases not matched to a gene: 5. The CDR3 here is CASSLGGAGGETQYF. CDR3 coding DNA: TGTGCCAGCAGCTTAGGGGGGGCGGGAGGAGAGACCCAGTACTTC.

The chain links TRBV7-8 to TRBJ2-1, with D possibly being TRBD1 (5 bases). CDR1 and CDR2 from the germline V gene are SGHVS and FQNEAQ. V was shortened by 1 base and J by 4 bases, with 17 bases between the two germline ends. The CDR3 is 17 amino acids. In DNA form, the CDR3 reads TGTGCCAGCAGCTTAGGCAGGGAAGGAGCCGCGTACAATGAGCAGTTCTTC. Protein: CASSLGREGAAYNEQFF.

The chain has TRBV28 and TRBJ2-7, with D maybe TRBD1 (6 bases). V lost 7 bases, J lost 5 bases, and 15 bases lay in between. The CDR3 runs 13 residues. In germline, CDR1 is MDHEN, CDR2 SYDVKM. Here the CDR3 DNA reads TGTGCCAGCAATAAACAGGGTTTGGACGAGCAGTACTTC. It is translated as CASNKQGLDEQYF. The full variable domain, with the rest looked up from reference TRBV28 and TRBJ2-7, is DVKVTQSSRYLVKRTGEKVFLECVQDMDHENMFWYRQDPGLGLRLIYFSYDVKMKEKGDIPEGYSVSREKKERFSLILESASTNQTSMYLCASNKQGLDEQYFGPGTRLTVT.

This chain links TRBV6-5 with TRBJ2-3; 7 positions match TRBD2. V shed 5 bases and J 8 bases; nucleotides not matched to a gene: 4. The CDR3 has 12 amino acids. Germline CDR1 and CDR2: MNHEY and SVGAGI. The CDR3 DNA reads TGTGCCAGCAGTGATCCGGGGGGTACGCAGTATTTT. Translation: CASSDPGGTQYF.

The chain uses TRBV5-1 and TRBJ2-7; 8 bases map to TRBD1. The CDR3 totals 13 residues. Germline trimming cut 5 bases from V and 0 bases from J; bases unmatched to any gene: 1. Germline CDR1 is SGHRS and CDR2 is YFSETQ. For the CDR3, the DNA is TGCGCCAGCAGGCAGGGGGCCTCCTACGAGCAGTACTTC. Protein sequence: CASRQGASYEQYF.

The chain uses TRBV2 and TRBJ2-5, with 8 bases that match TRBD2. Losses at the gene ends were 6 bases for V and 3 bases for J; bases not matched to a gene: 3. Germline assignment: CDR1 SNHLY and CDR2 FYNNEI. This CDR3 contains 13 residues. The CDR3 region has the DNA TGTGCCAGCAGGCCACTAGCGGAAGAGACCCAGTACTTC. This encodes CASRPLAEETQYF.